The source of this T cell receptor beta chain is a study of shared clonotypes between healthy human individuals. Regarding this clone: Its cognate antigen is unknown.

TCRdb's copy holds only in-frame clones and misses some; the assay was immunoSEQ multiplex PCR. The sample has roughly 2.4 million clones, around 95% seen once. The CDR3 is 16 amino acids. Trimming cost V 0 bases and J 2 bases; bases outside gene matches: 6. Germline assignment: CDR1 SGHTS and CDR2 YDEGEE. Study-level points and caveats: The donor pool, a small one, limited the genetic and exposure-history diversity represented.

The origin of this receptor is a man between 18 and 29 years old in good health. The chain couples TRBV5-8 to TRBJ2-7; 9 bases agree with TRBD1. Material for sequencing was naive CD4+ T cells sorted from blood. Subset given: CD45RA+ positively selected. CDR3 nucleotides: TGTGCCAGCAGCTTGGGAACCGGGACAGGGACCTACGAGCAGTACTTC. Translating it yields CASSLGTGTGTYEQYF.